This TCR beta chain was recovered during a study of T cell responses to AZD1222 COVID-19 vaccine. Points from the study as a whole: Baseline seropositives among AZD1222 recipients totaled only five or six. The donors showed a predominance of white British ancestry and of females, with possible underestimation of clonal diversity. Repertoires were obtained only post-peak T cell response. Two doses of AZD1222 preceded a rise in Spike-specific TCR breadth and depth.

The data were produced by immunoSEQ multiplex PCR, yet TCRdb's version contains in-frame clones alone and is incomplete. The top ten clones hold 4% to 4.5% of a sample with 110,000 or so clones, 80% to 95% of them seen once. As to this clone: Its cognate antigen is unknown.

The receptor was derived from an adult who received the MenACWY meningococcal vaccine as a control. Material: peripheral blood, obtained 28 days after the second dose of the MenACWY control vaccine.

DNA of the CDR3: TGTGCCAGCAGCGCCACAGGCAGACAAGAGACCCAGTACTTC. Encoded protein: CASSATGRQETQYF. This chain joins TRBV9 and TRBJ2-5; D may be TRBD1 (5 bases). Germline loops: CDR1 SGDLS, CDR2 YYNGEE. V was shortened by 3 bases and J by 2 bases, with 11 bases between the two germline ends. The CDR3 sequence is 14 residues long.